Below are 24 T cell receptor beta chains sequenced from a single sample in a study of response to subunit inactivated influenza vaccine. Via MiXCR, TCRdb re-called the RT-PCR reads, giving one row per CDR3 protein. The profile shows around 580,000 distinct CDR3 sequences, 10% to 15% of them singletons. The sample in question was PBMCs from blood, obtained on the day of vaccination. The receptors originated from a man aged 50 to 60 who received an inactivated influenza vaccine.

This chain links TRBV29-1 with TRBJ2-7, with 7 bases that match TRBD2. The CDR3 sequence is 12 residues long. The germline V gene has CDR1 SQVTM and CDR2 ANQGSEA. V shed 6 bases, J shed 5 bases, and the junction held 7 bases outside the gene matches. CDR3 coding DNA: TGCAGCGTGGAGGAGGGGACTAACGAGCAGTACTTC. Its protein product is CSVEEGTNEQYF.

The table lists this clonotype with a few counts. The chain carries TRBV6-5 and TRBJ2-7, with TRBD2 matching over 9 bases. This CDR3 is built from 18 residues. In germline, CDR1 is MNHEY, CDR2 SVGAGI. The V segment lost 2 bases and the J segment 4 bases; nucleotides outside the gene matches: 15. CDR3 amino acids: CASSYMRGGGGRGYEQYF. The CDR3 DNA reads TGTGCCAGCAGTTACATGAGAGGGGGAGGCGGGAGGGGGTACGAGCAGTACTTC.

There are a few counts of this clonotype. The chain carries TRBV6-2 or TRBV6-3 and TRBJ2-1, with TRBD1 matching 9 bases. Germline CDR1 reads MNHEY; CDR2 reads SVGEGT. V gave up 6 bases and J gave up 9 bases; unmatched junction bases: 9. The CDR3 has 14 residues. The CDR3 region is CASSFGGQGTEQFF. The CDR3 DNA is TGTGCCAGCAGCTTTGGGGGACAGGGTACTGAGCAGTTCTTC.

V and J are TRBV6-2 or TRBV6-3 and TRBJ2-7; 8 bases line up with TRBD2. Unmatched junction bases numbered 7, after V lost 0 bases and J lost 6 bases. The germline gives CDR1 MNHEY, CDR2 SVGEGT. The CDR3 has 15 residues. The CDR3 region has the DNA TGTGCCAGCAGTTACTCGGGACTAGGGGGATCCGAGCAGTACTTC. Its translation is CASSYSGLGGSEQYF.

This clonotype was detected ten times or more. The gene calls are TRBV6-1 and TRBJ2-3; TRBD2 agrees at 11 bases. Germline trimming cut 3 bases from V and 1 base from J; bases unmatched to any gene: 3. CDR1 and CDR2 (germline): MNHNS, SASEGT. The CDR3 consists of 16 residues. Here the CDR3 DNA reads TGTGCCAGCAGTGATCCGGGACTAGCGGGCACAGATACGCAGTATTTT. It codes for CASSDPGLAGTDTQYF.

This chain joins TRBV2 and TRBJ2-7, with 10 nucleotides matching TRBD1. The CDR3 loop spans 14 amino acids. The V and J ends lost 6 bases and 4 bases, in that order; junction bases with no gene match: 6. Looked up from germline, CDR1 is SNHLY and CDR2 is FYNNEI. The CDR3 DNA follows: TGTGCCAGCAGAATCGACAGGGGGCTATACGAGCAGTACTTC. Residues: CASRIDRGLYEQYF.

The chain joins TRBV2 to TRBJ1-2; D gene ambiguous. CDR1 is SNHLY and CDR2 is FYNNEI in the germline V gene. The CDR3 length is 13 residues. V dropped 7 bases and J dropped 4 bases, with 13 bases sitting between them. The CDR3 is CASTEGGGYGYTF. DNA for the CDR3: TGTGCCAGCACCGAGGGAGGAGGCTATGGCTACACCTTC.

This clonotype was recorded many times. The chain links TRBV29-1 to TRBJ2-2, with D perhaps given as TRBD1 or TRBD2 (5 bases each). The germline gives CDR1 SQVTM, CDR2 ANQGSEA. This CDR3 has 13 residues. The CDR3 is CNPRDGNTGELFF. The DNA for the CDR3 is TGCAACCCACGGGACGGGAACACCGGGGAGCTGTTTTTT.

The chain has TRBV12-3 or TRBV12-4 and TRBJ2-1; D is ambiguous. The V end lost 1 base, the J end lost 6 bases, and 10 bases lay between the germline ends. The CDR3 consists of 14 residues. Here the CDR3 DNA reads TGTGCCAGCAGTTTAGAACGAAACCTCAATGAGCAGTTCTTC. Translated: CASSLERNLNEQFF.

The chain uses TRBV20-1 and TRBJ2-5; 10 bases match TRBD2. CDR1 and CDR2 from the germline V gene are DFQATT and SNEGSKA (reference sequence). V was pared by 5 bases and J by 2 bases, with 2 bases of the junction left unmatched. This CDR3 spans 13 amino acids. The CDR3 loop reads CSAGLAEQETQYF. CDR3 coding DNA: TGCAGTGCTGGACTAGCGGAACAAGAGACCCAGTACTTC.

The V call is TRBV4-1, the J call TRBJ2-1; D not certain. The germline V gene encodes CDR1 MGHRA and CDR2 YSYEKL. The CDR3 runs 13 residues. The V and J ends lost 1 base and 6 bases respectively, with 7 bases between them. The DNA for the CDR3 is TGCGCCAGCAGCCAAGCACTGAGCAATGAGCAGTTCTTC. Protein: CASSQALSNEQFF.

V is TRBV30 and J is TRBJ2-6; D is unclear. CDR1 and CDR2 from the germline V gene are GTSNPN and SVGIG (reference sequence). The CDR3 totals 15 residues. V was cut by 0 bases and J by 1 base, with 7 bases left in between. CDR3 sequence reads: CAWSVRRSGANVLTF. CDR3 in DNA: TGTGCCTGGAGTGTGAGGAGATCTGGGGCCAACGTCCTGACTTTC.

This clonotype was found many times. This chain joins TRBV4-3 and TRBJ2-3; D is perhaps TRBD2 (6 bases). Between the trimmed V and J ends, which lost 3 bases and 11 bases, there was a span of 18 bases. The germline V gene has CDR1 LGHNA and CDR2 YSLEER. CDR3 length: 14 amino acids. CDR3 nucleotides: TGCGCCAGCAGCCAGGATCCGGTACTAGCCCAGCAGTATTTT. It is translated as CASSQDPVLAQQYF.

In this sample, this clonotype turned up once. The chain has TRBV6-6 and TRBJ2-7; D might be TRBD1 (7 bases). Trimming cost V 7 bases and J 4 bases, with 14 bases left between them. CDR1 MNHNY and CDR2 SVGAGI come from the germline V gene (reference sequence). The CDR3 length is 13 residues. The CDR3 nucleotides read TGTGCCAGCACCAAGGCAGGGGGGTACGAGCAGTACTTC. Amino acid sequence: CASTKAGGYEQYF.

This clonotype was counted only a few times. This chain connects TRBV3-1 to TRBJ1-1; weak D call: TRBD1 (5 bases). Germline V gene lookup returns CDR1 LGHDT and CDR2 YNNKEL (reference sequence). The CDR3 consists of 15 residues. Trimming cost V 7 bases and J 1 base, with 16 bases left between them. DNA for the CDR3: TGTGCCAGCACCCGGACGTCCGGGGGGAACACTGAAGCTTTCTTT. Amino acid sequence: CASTRTSGGNTEAFF.

This clonotype was picked up a small number of times. This chain joins TRBV6-1 and TRBJ2-4; perhaps TRBD1 as D (5 bases). The CDR3 is 13 amino acids. Trimming pared 9 bases from V and 6 bases from J, leaving 15 bases between. Germline CDR1 and CDR2: MNHNS and SASEGT. The CDR3 region has the DNA TGTGCCAGAAGAAGGGGTTTCGGAAACATTCAGTACTTC. It is translated as CARRRGFGNIQYF.

This clonotype has a single count. CDR3 bases: TGCGCCAGCAGCCCCGGGACAGGGATATCTGGGGCCAACGTCCTGACTTTC. This encodes CASSPGTGISGANVLTF. The chain carries TRBV5-1 and TRBJ2-6; 9 nucleotides align to TRBD1. Germline lookup yields CDR1 SGHRS and CDR2 YFSETQ. With V trimmed by 4 bases and J by 1 base, 6 bases remained unmatched. CDR3 length equals 17 residues.

This clonotype was seen ten or more times. This chain uses TRBV12-3 or TRBV12-4 with TRBJ2-7; D is possibly TRBD1 or TRBD2 (5 bases each). V lost 6 bases, J lost 0 bases, and 15 bases lay in between. The CDR3 extends over 15 amino acids. CDR3 sequence (DNA): TGTGCCAGCAGCGTCCGGGGCCTGAGCTCCTACGAGCAGTACTTC. Amino acid sequence: CASSVRGLSSYEQYF.

This clonotype was observed a few times. V usage is TRBV5-1 and J usage is TRBJ2-3; the match to TRBD1 covers 11 bases. Germline V lookup: CDR1 SGHRS, CDR2 YFSETQ. J lost 8 bases, V lost 4 bases, and 6 bases had no gene match. CDR3 size: 14 residues. CDR3 DNA sequence: TGCGCCAGCAGCGAAGGACAGGGGGCTTCTACGCAGTATTTT. As protein: CASSEGQGASTQYF.

The chain has TRBV29-1 and TRBJ2-3; TRBD2 aligns across 10 bases. V was pared by 6 bases and J by 4 bases, with 4 bases of the junction left unmatched. The CDR3 contains 13 residues. Germline V CDR1 and CDR2: SQVTM, ANQGSEA. The CDR3: CSVMTSGSDTQYF. The CDR3 DNA reads TGCAGCGTGATGACTAGCGGGTCAGATACGCAGTATTTT.

This clonotype was seen ten or more times. The chain uses TRBV3-1 and TRBJ1-2, with TRBD1 matching 8 bases. This CDR3 region has 14 residues. V lost 6 bases to trimming and J lost 7 bases; unmatched junction nucleotides: 10. The V gene's germline CDR1 is LGHDT and CDR2 YNNKEL (reference sequence). CDR3: CASRQTGVGGGYTF. CDR3 DNA: TGTGCCAGCAGACAGACAGGGGTTGGTGGTGGCTACACCTTC.

Only a few counts were recorded for this clonotype. The chain carries TRBV2 and TRBJ2-7; no clear D. This CDR3 has 16 residues. CDR1 and CDR2 from the germline V gene are SNHLY and FYNNEI. V was cut by 6 bases and J by 5 bases, with 23 bases left in between. The CDR3 region has the DNA TGTGCCAGCAGCCTGAGATCCGGACCCTTGGTCGACGAGCAGTACTTC. This gives the protein CASSLRSGPLVDEQYF.

The chain combines TRBV10-2 with TRBJ2-5; D possibly uses TRBD1 or TRBD2 (5 bases each). Germline V gene data show CDR1 as WSHSY and CDR2 as SAAADI. Trimming removed 4 bases at V and 2 bases at J, with 20 bases between. The CDR3 spans 17 residues. The CDR3, as DNA: TGCGCCAGCAGTGGGACCGGGTCCCCGGGGCGACAAGAGACCCAGTACTTC. Amino acid sequence: CASSGTGSPGRQETQYF.

This chain links TRBV6-5 with TRBJ1-1; no definite D call. This CDR3 contains 14 residues. Germline V CDR1 and CDR2: MNHEY, SVGAGI. V lost 2 bases and J lost 4, with 11 bases in between. CDR3 nucleotides: TGTGCCAGCAGTTACGATGGGTGGGGCACTGAAGCTTTCTTT. Its protein product is CASSYDGWGTEAFF.